This paragraph reports one TCR beta chain. Its antigen has not been determined. The input lacks base qualities; no much larger clone sits a single base away. The data are from a study of blood T cell repertoires in COVID-19 (TCRdb year 2020). Regarding the research as a whole: The collaborator samples originated in the United States, Italy and Spain and spanned the acute and convalescent phases of COVID-19. The material from the prospective study consisted of cDNA or gDNA derived from T cells, B-cell-depleted T cells, or PBMCs. Where HLA class I and class II types were available, the types were taken from metadata supplied by the sample provider, not from assay-based typing. The repertoires were released in a freely available public database intended as a resource for research on the immune response to SARS-CoV-2. Samples came from the ongoing ImmuneRACE study (first 160 participants) plus 1,254 subjects from 6 global collaborators. The sample metadata nearly always contained a de-identified subject ID, COVID-19 status, age in years and sex. Subjects who had been exposed to COVID-19, were actively infected with it, or had recovered from it provided the deeply sampled blood TCRbeta repertoires that made up the dataset. The research as a whole found: How much clinical and demographic metadata was included differed by source and by participant, and the metadata was provided uncurated.

The collaborating institutions used their own protocols to collect whole blood in K2EDTA tubes. For TCRbeta analysis, collaborators shipped samples as frozen whole blood, isolated PBMCs, or DNA extracted from either of those sample types. TCRbeta CDR3 regions were amplified from genomic DNA by means of the immunoSEQ Assay, a bias-controlled multiplex PCR. The authors processed their data as follows. The number of nucleated cells in each sample was estimated by amplification of reference gene primers within the assay. To quantify the absolute abundance of each unique TCRbeta CDR3 rearrangement, sequence reads were collapsed and filtered. For each sample, productive Simpson clonality was calculated by taking the square root of Simpson's diversity index across productive rearrangements. Not all clones reach the TCRdb copy of this immuneACCESS table, which keeps in-frame sequences only. Checked studies attribute under half of the gap to unresolved V genes and leave the rest unexplained. The V and J calls and clone size were taken over from that table, and D and trimming were inferred from the DNA. A total of around 72,000 clones appear in this sample, about nine tenths of them only once. The top ten constitute 5% to 7% of the sample.

Including cysteine and phenylalanine, the CDR3 has 15 amino acids. Only CDR3 DNA remains: 45 bases, in frame from the first base. CDR1 and CDR2 (ENHRY, SYGVKD) derive from the germline V gene. The V end loses 11 bases and the J end loses 0 bases, and a stretch of 19 bases separates them. Sequencing was done on a sample of peripheral blood. The sequence was collected from a woman in her sixties or seventies with acute or convalescent COVID-19. This receptor chain uses TRBV10-3 and TRBJ1-1; a tentative D call is TRBD1 (5 bases match). The DNA reads as follows: TGTGCCTCTTCCCCCCCAGGACACATGAACACTGAAGCTTTCTTT. Translation gives CASSPPGHMNTEAFF.